One TCR beta chain is described in this entry. This clone's antigen is unknown. Within one base of it there is no much larger clone, and no base qualities were kept. The data originate from a study of PD-1 blockade in classical Hodgkin lymphoma (TCRdb year 2020). A note on the overall study: Nivolumab dosing was 3 mg/kg intravenously every 2 weeks, continuing until either disease progression or unacceptable toxicity. The study used TCR beta sequencing and CyTOF to define a peripheral blood immune signature of response to PD-1 blockade in classical Hodgkin lymphoma. What the work shows at the level of the full study, not this receptor alone: The study covered only a single clinical trial cohort, and the causes of the repertoire differences, possibly disease activity or prior therapy, were still not defined. Patients starting nivolumab less than 1 year after ASCT had lower diversity and were excluded from later analyses to avoid confounding by immune reconstitution. Baseline TCR diversity was reported to be lower in newly diagnosed patients than in healthy donors, and even lower in relapsed/refractory patients. CD4+ but not CD8+ TCR diversity rose significantly by C4D1 (p=0.0027 vs p=0.16), most apparent in complete responders (p=0.02). Trial patients achieving complete response had baseline diversity similar to newly diagnosed patients, whereas partial responders and progressors had significantly lower diversity.

The intended sense of this specimen's time point label: cycle 4 day 1 (C4D1), after about 6 weeks of nivolumab. All trial patients had relapsed after autologous stem cell transplantation, with cohorts A, B and C differing in prior brentuximab vedotin exposure. A total of under 70 patients with relapsed/refractory classical Hodgkin lymphoma made up the trial cohort, and each patient's best overall response was complete response, partial response or progressive disease. Trial patients were treated with single-agent nivolumab in the multi-cohort phase II CheckMate 205 trial. An independent review committee assessed best overall response by applying the 2007 International Working Group response criteria. PBMCs from the trial were collected at three points: immediately before nivolumab initiation (C1D1), and during therapy at cycle 2 day 1 and cycle 4 day 1. Peripheral blood was collected in 8 mL Vacutainer Cell Preparation Tubes, from which PBMCs were isolated by centrifugation and then cryopreserved.

The Qiagen DNeasy kit was used to extract genomic DNA both from unsorted PBMCs and from the negatively selected CD4+ and CD8+ fractions. TCR beta CDR3 regions were amplified by immunoSEQ multiplex PCR using primers annealing to V and J segments. A synthetic immune receptor repertoire was used to minimize amplification bias, and remaining bias was computationally removed after sequencing. The study's own analysis went as follows. Custom Python scripts were used to quantify repertoire diversity as the Shannon entropy index. Unsorted, CD4+ and CD8+ repertoires were analyzed separately, except in combined analyses where CD4+ and CD8+ sequences were merged in silico. A clone counted as expanded when the clone's frequency after treatment rose at least 2-fold relative to C1D1, and clones undetected at baseline were given a pseudocount of 0.5. Clones with 0 or 1 copy at C1D1 were classified as singleton clones, and clones with 2 or more copies were classified as non-singleton clones. Clones expanded in unsorted samples were annotated as CD4+, CD8+ or unknown by matching protein sequences in sorted samples from the same patient. Wilcoxon tests on paired samples were used to test changes in diversity from C1D1 to C4D1. The immuneACCESS repertoire file appears here via TCRdb, limited to in-frame rearrangements. These files lack a portion of the clones; in checked studies, under half of the deficit traces to unresolved V genes, and the cause of the others is not known. V, J and clone size are taken as reported in that table, and D and trimming were inferred from the DNA itself. The sample includes around 40,000 clones, with 70% to 85% observed a single time. 9.8% of the sample lies in the top ten.

The CDR3 goes from the cysteine to the phenylalanine over 16 residues. Only the CDR3 part of the read is kept: 48 bases, read in frame from the first base. CDR1 SGHVS and CDR2 FQNEAQ are derived from the germline V gene. V lost 5 bases and J lost 0 bases; the stretch between them is 14 bases long. Recombination linked TRBV7-8 to TRBJ1-5; the D gene is perhaps TRBD1, on 6 matching bases. The sample consisted of peripheral blood mononuclear cells (PBMCs), taken before the fourth cycle of nivolumab. The TCR sequence derives from a human donor with classical Hodgkin lymphoma. The DNA sequence is as follows: TGTGCCAGCAGCCGAATACGGACAGATAGCAATCAGCCCCAGCATTTT. Its amino acids are CASSRIRTDSNQPQHF.